What follows are 31 T cell receptor beta chains derived from one specimen sequenced in a study of blood T cells in healthy people across ages. Primers used in a second PCR of roughly 7 to 12 cycles were a sample-barcoded 5' primer and a J-beta primer mix. TCRdb passed the 5' RACE reads through MiXCR, listing each CDR3 protein once. The sample includes fewer than 2,000,000 distinct CDR3 sequences, roughly 32% of them seen just once. Specimen: blood. These receptors were taken from a woman aged 30 to 39 in good health.

The chain employs TRBV2 and TRBJ2-1, with a tentative D call TRBD1 (6 bases). Germline CDR1 reads SNHLY; CDR2 reads FYNNEI. CDR3 size: 15 residues. Trimming removed 6 bases from V and 4 bases from J, with 16 bases in between. CDR3 amino acids: CASRISDSLYNEQFF. As DNA, the CDR3 is TGTGCCAGCAGGATATCGGACAGCCTATACAATGAGCAGTTCTTC.

In its sample, this clonotype was seen a few times. The chain uses TRBV15 and TRBJ2-7; D remains ambiguous. The end of the DNA aligns better with TRBJ2-5, so the J call may be wrong. The CDR3 spans 14 residues. The V gene's germline CDR1 is LNHNV and CDR2 YYDKDF (reference sequence). CDR3 DNA: TGTGCCACCAGCAGAGCTCCAAATGAAGAGACCCAGTACTTC. This encodes CATSRAPNEETQYF.

The chain uses TRBV28 and TRBJ2-5; D remains ambiguous. This CDR3 is 15 amino acids long. The V gene's germline CDR1 is MDHEN and CDR2 SYDVKM. V was pared by 3 bases and J by 2 bases, with 13 bases between. The CDR3 here is CASSFGPASQETQYF. The CDR3 region has the DNA TGTGCCAGCAGTTTTGGACCAGCTTCTCAAGAGACCCAGTACTTC.

This clonotype was found many times. This chain uses TRBV27 with TRBJ2-7; 7 bases are shared with TRBD2. The J call may be wrong; the DNA end is better matched by TRBJ2-5. From germline, CDR1 is MNHEY and CDR2 SMNVEV (reference sequence). CDR3 length: 15 amino acids. For the CDR3, the DNA is TGTGCCAGCAGTTTATCAGACGGGGAGGGCGAGACCCAGTACTTC. It yields the protein CASSLSDGEGETQYF.

The chain is built from TRBV20-1 and TRBJ2-1; 7 bases map to TRBD1. The CDR3 has 15 amino acids. CDR1 is DFQATT and CDR2 is SNEGSKA in the germline V gene (reference sequence). The junction had 13 bases not matched to a gene; V was cut back by 3 bases and J by 8 bases. This CDR3 reads CSASLARGLFYEQFF. The CDR3 DNA sequence: TGCAGTGCTAGCCTTGCCAGGGGGTTATTCTATGAGCAGTTCTTC.

The chain couples TRBV29-1 to TRBJ2-4; D is undetermined. This CDR3 is 12 amino acids long. V was pared by 4 bases and J by 0 bases, with 4 bases between. The germline CDR1 and CDR2 sequences are SQVTM and ANQGSEA. CDR3 nucleotides: TGCAGCGTTGGTCTAGCCAAAAACATTCAGTACTTC. It encodes CSVGLAKNIQYF.

V is TRBV6-1 and J is TRBJ1-1, with 7 bases that match TRBD1. The CDR3 is 14 residues long. CDR1 and CDR2 (germline): MNHNS, SASEGT. The junction had 8 bases not matched to a gene; V was cut back by 6 bases and J by 4 bases. The CDR3, as DNA: TGTGCCAGCAGCGCGATGACAGGGCGCACTGAAGCTTTCTTT. It specifies CASSAMTGRTEAFF.

This clonotype showed up just a few times. V is TRBV20-1 and J is TRBJ2-7; a possible D gene is TRBD2 (7 bases). Germline loops: CDR1 DFQATT, CDR2 SNEGSKA (reference sequence). The germline V and J ends were trimmed by 6 bases and 5 bases, with 17 bases remaining between them. This CDR3 region has 13 residues. In DNA, the CDR3 is TGCAGTGCCCTACGGGGGGCGCTGGACGAGCAGTACTTC. Residues: CSALRGALDEQYF.

This chain connects TRBV12-3 or TRBV12-4 to TRBJ2-1; possible D gene TRBD1, 6 bases. CDR3 size: 14 residues. Deletions cut 5 bases from V and 5 bases from J, with 13 bases between. CDR3: CASSPGQPDNEQFF. For the CDR3, the DNA is TGTGCCAGCAGTCCGGGACAACCAGACAATGAGCAGTTCTTC.

This clonotype was seen at least ten times. The chain carries TRBV5-1 and TRBJ2-5; 7 bases line up with TRBD2. CDR1 and CDR2 (germline): SGHRS, YFSETQ. V was clipped by 3 bases and J by 5 bases; unmatched bases: 10. The CDR3 spans 15 residues. DNA for the CDR3: TGCGCCAGCAGCTCCCAAGCGGGGAAAGGGGAGACCCAGTACTTC. Encoded protein: CASSSQAGKGETQYF.

The V call is TRBV25-1, the J call TRBJ2-1, with D tentatively TRBD1 (5 bases). V was cut by 4 bases and J by 3 bases, with 10 bases left in between. The CDR3 is 14 residues long. CDR1 is MGHDK and CDR2 is SYGVNS in the germline V gene. The CDR3 nucleotides read TGTGCCAGCAGTGGGACACTGGACTACAATGAGCAGTTCTTC. Translation: CASSGTLDYNEQFF.

Comment on this clonotype: One end of the junction fails to match germline, which may point to a read error. The rearrangement links TRBV4-1 to TRBJ2-1, with 7 bases matching TRBD1. In germline, CDR1 is MGHRA, CDR2 YSYEKL. CDR3 size: 15 residues. CDR3 amino acids: CANSQAPGQYNEQFF. The DNA of the CDR3 is TGCGCCAACAGCCAAGCCCCGGGACAGTATAATGAGCAGTTCTTC.

This clonotype was picked up a small number of times. The chain couples TRBV9 to TRBJ1-2; 7 bases match TRBD1. The trim removed 0 bases at V and 0 bases at J, leaving 5 bases unmatched. CDR3 length: 16 amino acids. Per the germline V gene, CDR1 is SGDLS and CDR2 is YYNGEE. The DNA for the CDR3 is TGTGCCAGCAGCGTAGGGGGACAGATCTCTAACTATGGCTACACCTTC. It codes for CASSVGGQISNYGYTF.

V usage is TRBV3-1 and J usage is TRBJ1-2; D remains ambiguous. CDR1 and CDR2 (germline): LGHDT, YNNKEL (reference sequence). Trimming cost V 0 bases and J 0 bases, with 5 bases left between them. This CDR3 is built from 14 residues. CDR3 nucleotide sequence: TGTGCCAGCAGCCAAGACCCACCTAACTATGGCTACACCTTC. Its protein is CASSQDPPNYGYTF.

V is TRBV28 and J is TRBJ1-1; no definite D call. Between the trimmed V and J ends, which lost 2 bases and 0 bases, there was a span of 7 bases. Germline V gene data show CDR1 as MDHEN and CDR2 as SYDVKM. The CDR3 extends over 14 amino acids. The CDR3 protein is CASSLPILNTEAFF. As DNA, the CDR3 is TGTGCCAGCAGTTTACCAATCCTGAACACTGAAGCTTTCTTT.

This clonotype was seen many times. The CDR3 DNA reads TGTGCCAGCAACCACCCCTACAATGAGCAGTTCTTC. It yields the protein CASNHPYNEQFF. The V call is TRBV6-2 or TRBV6-3, the J call TRBJ2-1; the D is unclear. The CDR3 loop spans 12 amino acids. Trimming cost V 7 bases and J 2 bases, with 6 bases left between them. CDR1 and CDR2 from the germline V gene are MNHEY and SVGEGT.

This clonotype was observed at least ten times. The chain employs TRBV29-1 and TRBJ2-7; 9 bases are a match to TRBD2. Per the germline V gene, CDR1 is SQVTM and CDR2 is ANQGSEA. V lost 7 bases, J lost 0 bases, and 4 bases stayed unmatched. The CDR3 spans 13 residues. CDR3 sequence: CSAASGDSYEQYF. For the CDR3, the DNA is TGCAGCGCAGCTAGCGGGGACTCCTACGAGCAGTACTTC.

This clonotype was observed a few times. In DNA, the CDR3 is TGTGCCAGCAGTCCCGGGACATCGAACACTGAAGCTTTCTTT. Protein sequence: CASSPGTSNTEAFF. This sequence joins TRBV28 and TRBJ1-1; maybe TRBD1 (6 bases). The germline CDR1 and CDR2 sequences are MDHEN and SYDVKM. This CDR3 region has 14 residues. Trimming took off 5 bases at V and 1 base at J, with 11 bases between the two ends.

This clonotype was observed many times. The gene calls are TRBV4-1 and TRBJ1-2; D not certain. Trimming took off 0 bases at V and 4 bases at J, with 18 bases between the two ends. CDR1 and CDR2 from the germline V gene are MGHRA and YSYEKL. This CDR3 contains 17 residues. Written as DNA, the CDR3 is TGCGCCAGCAGCCAAGAGTCGGGTATAACCGGGTTCTATGGCTACACCTTC. This encodes CASSQESGITGFYGYTF.

This chain connects TRBV28 to TRBJ2-7; TRBD2 matches 9 bases. The CDR3 is 13 amino acids. V lost 8 bases to trimming and J lost 4 bases; unmatched junction nucleotides: 6. Germline lookup yields CDR1 MDHEN and CDR2 SYDVKM. The CDR3 DNA reads as TGTGCCAGCGGCGGGAGGGGACCATACGAGCAGTACTTC. Protein sequence: CASGGRGPYEQYF.

This sequence joins TRBV10-1 and TRBJ2-5; D unresolved. With 3 bases removed from V and 1 base from J, the gap between germline ends came to 6 bases. The CDR3 has 13 residues. CDR1 WNHNN and CDR2 SYGVQD come from the germline V gene (reference sequence). The CDR3 nucleotides read TGCGCCAGCAGTGAAAACATCCAAGAGACCCAGTACTTC. Translation gives CASSENIQETQYF.

This clonotype was seen more than once but under ten times. The chain has TRBV27 and TRBJ2-3; D may match TRBD1 or TRBD2 (5 bases each). Germline assignment: CDR1 MNHEY and CDR2 SMNVEV (reference sequence). This CDR3 has 16 amino acids. Trimming stripped 4 bases from V and 2 bases from J, with 16 bases between. The CDR3 sequence is CASSSIPGTYTDTQYF. The CDR3 DNA follows: TGTGCCAGCAGTTCTATTCCGGGGACCTACACAGATACGCAGTATTTT.

This clonotype was counted a few times. The chain employs TRBV6-2 or TRBV6-3 and TRBJ1-2; D is unresolved. Trimming stripped 10 bases from V and 7 bases from J, with 16 bases between. Germline lookup yields CDR1 MNHEY and CDR2 SVGEGT. This CDR3 is 12 amino acids long. CDR3 DNA sequence: TGTGCCATCGGGATTTCGGAAGTTGGCTACACCTTC. It specifies CAIGISEVGYTF.

This chain links TRBV5-1 with TRBJ1-1; D ambiguous. From germline, CDR1 is SGHRS and CDR2 YFSETQ. The CDR3 runs 17 residues. V was clipped by 4 bases and J by 0 bases, with 19 bases between them. The CDR3 loop is CASSPRPGDIMNTEAFF. Written as DNA, the CDR3 is TGCGCCAGCAGCCCCAGGCCAGGAGATATTATGAACACTGAAGCTTTCTTT. Full variable domain (missing parts from reference TRBV5-1 and TRBJ1-1): KAGVTQTPRYLIKTRGQQVTLSCSPISGHRSVSWYQQTPGQGLQFLFEYFSETQRNKGNFPGRFSGRQFSNSRSEMNVSTLELGDSALYLCASSPRPGDIMNTEAFFGQGTRLTVV.

This clonotype was seen a few times. V usage is TRBV5-6 and J usage is TRBJ2-6, with TRBD1 matching over 8 bases. The V gene end was trimmed by 3 bases and the J gene end by 1 base; junction bases not matched to a gene: 12. The CDR3 spans 19 residues. The germline CDR1 and CDR2 sequences are SGHDT and YYEEEE. The CDR3 DNA sequence: TGTGCCAGCAGCTCTTACGGTCGGACAGGGTCTTCTGGGGCCAACGTCCTGACTTTC. Translation gives CASSSYGRTGSSGANVLTF.

This clonotype was seen a handful of times. At one of its ends the junction is not consistent with the germline gene, which may arise from a read error. The chain employs TRBV27 and TRBJ2-7, with D possibly being TRBD1 (6 bases). Germline CDR1 reads MNHEY; CDR2 reads SMNVEV (reference sequence). The CDR3 is 14 amino acids. CDR3 coding DNA: TGTGCCGGCAGTCCAAAAAACAGGGACTACGAGCAGTACTTC. Amino acids: CAGSPKNRDYEQYF.

On this clonotype itself: This may come from a read error, since a much larger clone is one base off. This chain links TRBV7-8 with TRBJ2-6; 8 nucleotides match TRBD2. This CDR3 is built from 18 residues. CDR1 SGHVS and CDR2 FQNEAQ come from the germline V gene. CDR3 bases: TGTGCCGGCAGATCTACGGGACTAGATTTTTCTGGGGCCAACGTCCTGACTTTC. Translation gives CAGRSTGLDFSGANVLTF.

Only a few counts were recorded for this clonotype. The J gene is TRBJ2-1, the V gene TRBV7-7, with D perhaps assigned TRBD1 or TRBD2 (6 bases each). CDR1 SSHAT and CDR2 FNYEAQ come from the germline V gene (reference sequence). The CDR3 is 13 amino acids. V was clipped by 5 bases and J by 9 bases, with 14 bases between them. CDR3: CASSRVRGAEQFF. The CDR3 DNA reads as TGTGCCAGCAGCCGAGTGAGGGGGGCTGAGCAGTTCTTC.

The table lists this clonotype with a few counts. V gene TRBV7-8 combines with J gene TRBJ2-3; TRBD2 agrees at 7 bases. The CDR3 loop spans 17 amino acids. Germline CDR1 and CDR2: SGHVS and FQNEAQ. Trimming removed 1 base from V and 2 bases from J; junction bases left unmatched: 9. The CDR3 here is CASSLVGGVPNTDTQYF. The CDR3 DNA sequence: TGTGCCAGCAGCTTAGTTGGGGGGGTCCCGAACACAGATACGCAGTATTTT.

This chain connects TRBV28 to TRBJ2-3, with D perhaps matching TRBD2 (7 bases). V lost 2 bases and J lost 5, with 20 bases in between. The CDR3 loop spans 17 amino acids. CDR1 is MDHEN, CDR2 SYDVKM, per germline. CDR3 residues: CASSLSLRTRGEDTQYF. The CDR3 DNA reads as TGTGCCAGCAGTTTAAGTCTAAGGACTAGGGGGGAAGATACGCAGTATTTT.

The V and J genes are TRBV5-5 and TRBJ2-1, with 7 bases fitting TRBD1. CDR3 length: 14 amino acids. Germline V lookup: CDR1 SGHKS, CDR2 YYEKEE (reference sequence). V gave up 1 base and J gave up 8 bases; unmatched junction bases: 6. The CDR3 region has the DNA TGTGCCAGCAGCTTGTGGGACCAGGGGGATGAGCAGTTCTTC. Protein sequence: CASSLWDQGDEQFF. Filled out from reference TRBV5-5 and TRBJ2-1, the complete variable domain reads DAGVTQSPTHLIKTRGQQVTLRCSPISGHKSVSWYQQVLGQGPQFIFQYYEKEERGRGNFPDRFSARQFPNYSSELNVNALLLGDSALYLCASSLWDQGDEQFFGPGTRLTVL.